The rows below give T cell receptor beta chains drawn from one sample of a study of blood T cell repertoires in COVID-19. TCRdb's table, derived via immunoSEQ multiplex PCR, lists solely in-frame clones and lacks some. The sample has fewer than 80,000 clones, roughly 78% seen once. The sequenced material came from peripheral blood. Every receptor here comes from a man in his fifties or sixties with COVID-19, enrolled during active disease. CDR3s include the opening cysteine and the closing phenylalanine or tryptophan. The D gene is left open where the match is weak. Clone sizes are given selectively: once, few, many, or a class where the clone is expanded.

clone_size d_call j_call v_call cdr3_nt cdr3_aa
once - TRBJ2-1 TRBV5-1 TGCGCCAGCAGCTCTAGCGCTTACAATGAGCAGTTCTTC CASSSSAYNEQFF
- TRBD2 TRBJ2-1 TRBV7-2 TGTGCCAGCAGCTTACAGCGGGAGAGGTACAATGAGCAGTTCTTC CASSLQRERYNEQFF
- TRBD2 TRBJ2-3 TRBV5-1 TGCGCCAGCAGCTTAGCGGGAGGGTCAGATACGCAGTATTTT CASSLAGGSDTQYF
once TRBD1 TRBJ2-7 TRBV6-5 TGTGCCAGCATCATCCCGGGACAGGGCAACGAGCAGTACTTC CASIIPGQGNEQYF
- TRBD1 TRBJ1-2 TRBV29-1 TGCAGCGTAGGGGACAGGGCTTTCTTTGGCTACACCTTC CSVGDRAFFGYTF
once - TRBJ2-5 TRBV7-9 TGTGCCAGCAGCTTTGGGGCGAGACAAGAGACCCAGTACTTC CASSFGARQETQYF
few - TRBJ1-1 TRBV29-1 TGCAGCGTTGTACAGGGGAACACTGAAGCTTTCTTT CSVVQGNTEAFF
- - TRBJ2-4 TRBV5-6 TGTGCCAGCAGAGCATTAGCCAAAAACATTCAGTACTTC CASRALAKNIQYF
- TRBD1 TRBJ1-5 TRBV2 TGTGCCAGCAGTGGGACAGGAGATCAGCCCCAGCATTTT CASSGTGDQPQHF
once TRBD1 TRBJ1-4 TRBV30 TGTGCCTGGAGTCGAATACAGGGGGCGACTAATGAAAAACTGTTTTTT CAWSRIQGATNEKLFF
- TRBD1 TRBJ2-7 TRBV6-6 TGTGCCAGCAAGACTGCCGGGACAGGGGCGGGCGAGCAGTACTTC CASKTAGTGAGEQYF
- TRBD2 TRBJ2-1 TRBV3-1/TRBV3-2 TGTGCCAACAGCCCTCGCGGGAGGGGGTCCTACAATGAGCAGTTCTTC CANSPRGRGSYNEQFF
- TRBD1 TRBJ2-1 TRBV5-1 TGCGCCAGCAGCTTGGGACAGGGGTACAATGAGCAGTTCTTC CASSLGQGYNEQFF
- - TRBJ2-5 TRBV2 TGTGCCAGCACCGCCGGGACTCAATACCAAGAGACCCAGTACTTC CASTAGTQYQETQYF
once TRBD2 TRBJ2-1 TRBV3-1/TRBV3-2 TGTGCCAGCAGCCGAAACCTCGGACTAGCGGGAACGAATGAGCAGTTCTTC CASSRNLGLAGTNEQFF
- - TRBJ2-2 TRBV7-3 TGTGCCAGCAGCGCCCAGGGGAACACCGGGGAGCTGTTTTTT CASSAQGNTGELFF
- TRBD2 TRBJ2-1 TRBV3-1/TRBV3-2 TGTGCCAGCAGCCAAGTCGGGAGGGCCTCCTACAATGAGCAGTTCTTC CASSQVGRASYNEQFF
- TRBD2 TRBJ2-3 TRBV2 TGTGCCAGCACCGAAGGACTAGCGGATACGCAGTATTTT CASTEGLADTQYF
- TRBD1 TRBJ2-3 TRBV5-1 TGCGCCAGCAGCTTGGAGGGGACAGGGTACCGTAGGACAGATACGCAGTATTTT CASSLEGTGYRRTDTQYF
- - TRBJ1-4 TRBV4-1 TGCGCCAGCAGCCAAGGGGGAGCTAATGAAAAACTGTTTTTT CASSQGGANEKLFF
- - TRBJ1-4 TRBV2 TGTGCCAGCAGGTCTGAGGTCAATAATGAAAAACTGTTTTTT CASRSEVNNEKLFF
- TRBD1 TRBJ1-2 TRBV4-1 TGCGCCAGCAGCCTCCGCATACAGGGGGTAATCGGCGGCTACACCTTC CASSLRIQGVIGGYTF
- - TRBJ2-7 TRBV4-2 TGTGCCAGCAGCCAAGAGTCGAAGCGGGCAACCTACGAGCAGTACTTC CASSQESKRATYEQYF
few TRBD1 TRBJ2-7 TRBV10-1 TGCGCCAGCAGTGAGGGTTTAGGGACAGGGGGCGGCGAGCAGTACTTC CASSEGLGTGGGEQYF
- TRBD2 TRBJ2-7 TRBV5-1 TGCGCCAGCAGCTTCTCCCCGGGGAGGGCCCGCTACGAGCAGTACTTC CASSFSPGRARYEQYF
- - TRBJ2-7 TRBV12-3/TRBV12-4 TGTGCCAGCAGTCCAGGGGGGTACGAGCAGTACTTC CASSPGGYEQYF
- TRBD2 TRBJ2-7 TRBV3-1/TRBV3-2 TGTGCCAGCAGTGGGGGGGCCTACGAGCAGTACTTC CASSGGAYEQYF
- TRBD2 TRBJ2-1 TRBV10-2 TGCGCCAGCAGTCTCGACCTAGCGGGGGCCGGCAATGAGCAGTTCTTC CASSLDLAGAGNEQFF
once - TRBJ1-4 TRBV4-1 TGCGCCAGCAGCCAAGATAAGGCAGTCGGGAATGAAAAACTGTTTTTT CASSQDKAVGNEKLFF
- TRBD2 TRBJ2-7 TRBV14 TGTGCCAGCAGCCGGACTAGCGAGGGCGAGCAGTACTTC CASSRTSEGEQYF
- - TRBJ2-5 TRBV6-5 TGTGCCAGCTCACGCGGTGGACAAGAGACCCAGTACTTC CASSRGGQETQYF
- - TRBJ1-5 TRBV3-1/TRBV3-2 TGTGCCAGCAGCCGGGCGGGGCCAGGTAGGATTGGGCCCCAGCATTTT CASSRAGPGRIGPQHF
- - TRBJ2-7 TRBV5-1 TGCGCCAGCAGCTTGGTGACTAGCTCCTACGAGCAGTACTTC CASSLVTSSYEQYF
once TRBD2 TRBJ2-1 TRBV7-2 TGTGCCAGCAGCTTACAAAGCGGGAGGGCCTATGAGCAGTTCTTC CASSLQSGRAYEQFF
- - TRBJ2-1 TRBV5-4 TGTGCCAGCACCCCACGCGGGGCCCCGATTAGAAGTGAGCAGTTCTTC CASTPRGAPIRSEQFF
- - TRBJ1-5 TRBV6-1 TGTGCCAGCAGTGATGGCAGAAATCAGCCCCAGCATTTT CASSDGRNQPQHF